These T cell receptor beta chains were read from a single sample in a study of T cells in Graves' hyperthyroidism and ophthalmopathy. Via MiXCR, TCRdb re-called the multiplex PCR reads, giving one row per CDR3 protein. Here the sample spans about 610,000 distinct CDR3 sequences, about 14% being singletons. The sequenced material came from blood. The origin of the receptors is a woman aged 35 to 49 with Graves' ophthalmopathy. Both conserved end residues are part of each CDR3. The order of the fields is J gene, V gene, clone size, CDR3 protein. Expanded clones are given a class, and other clones once, few, many or no size at all.

TRBJ2-7 TRBV5-1 - CASSLENRGYEQYF
TRBJ2-5 TRBV28 many CASSFAGNQETQYF
TRBJ2-7 TRBV15 many CATSLGTSGTYEQYF
TRBJ1-1 TRBV18 - CASSPLVNMNTEAFF
TRBJ2-2 TRBV12-3/TRBV12-4 many CASSFPGAPNTGELFF
TRBJ1-1 TRBV27 - CASSRLGENTEAFF
TRBJ1-1 TRBV6-5 many CASSYPGQEAFF
TRBJ2-7 TRBV6-2/TRBV6-3 many CASSPASAGVDEQYF
TRBJ2-5 TRBV11-1 few CASSLVQGIAEAQYF
TRBJ1-6 TRBV6-2/TRBV6-3 many CASSYGVNNSPLHF
TRBJ1-1 TRBV12-3/TRBV12-4 many CASSSPRGFSTEAFF
TRBJ2-7 TRBV6-5 many CASSSAGESYEQYF
TRBJ2-7 TRBV2 many CASSLGRGWGYEQYF
TRBJ1-1 TRBV29-1 many CSVEGGSSSNTEAFF
TRBJ1-5 TRBV12-3/TRBV12-4 many CASSGIAQVF
TRBJ2-2 TRBV11-2 few CASSLDAGLAARDKNTGELFF
TRBJ1-1 TRBV7-9 few CASSPDGVWTEAFF
TRBJ2-2 TRBV2 many CASSTGTGGSGELFF